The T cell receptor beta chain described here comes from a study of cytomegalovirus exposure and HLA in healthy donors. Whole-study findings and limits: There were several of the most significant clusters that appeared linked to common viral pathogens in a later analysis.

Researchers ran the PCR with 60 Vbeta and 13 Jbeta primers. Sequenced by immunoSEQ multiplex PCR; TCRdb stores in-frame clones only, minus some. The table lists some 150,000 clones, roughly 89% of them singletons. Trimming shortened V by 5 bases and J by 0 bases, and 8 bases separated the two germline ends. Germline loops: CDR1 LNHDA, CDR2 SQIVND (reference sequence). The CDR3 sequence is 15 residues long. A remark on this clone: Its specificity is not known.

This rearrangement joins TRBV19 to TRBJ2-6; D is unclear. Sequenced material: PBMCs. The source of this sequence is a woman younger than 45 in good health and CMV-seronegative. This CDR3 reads CASSEVGSGANVLTF. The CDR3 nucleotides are TGTGCCAGTAGTGAGGTAGGCTCTGGGGCCAACGTCCTGACTTTC.